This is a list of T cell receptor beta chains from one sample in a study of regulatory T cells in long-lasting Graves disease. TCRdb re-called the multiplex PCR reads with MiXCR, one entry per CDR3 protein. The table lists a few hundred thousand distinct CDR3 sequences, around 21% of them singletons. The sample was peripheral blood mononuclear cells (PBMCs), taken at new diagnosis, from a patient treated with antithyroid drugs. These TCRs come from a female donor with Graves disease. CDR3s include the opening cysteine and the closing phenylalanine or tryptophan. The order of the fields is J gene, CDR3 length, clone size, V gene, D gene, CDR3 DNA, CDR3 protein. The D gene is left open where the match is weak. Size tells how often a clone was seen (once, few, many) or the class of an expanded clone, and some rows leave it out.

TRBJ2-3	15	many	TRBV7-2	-	TGTGCCAGCAGCAACCGGGACATACGCACAGATACGCAGTATTTT	CASSNRDIRTDTQYF
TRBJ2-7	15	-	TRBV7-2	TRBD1	TGTGCCAGCAGCCCCGGGACAGATTTCTCCTACGAGCAGTACTTC	CASSPGTDFSYEQYF
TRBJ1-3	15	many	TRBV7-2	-	TGTGCCAGCAGCTTACAACGGACAGTGGGAAACACCATATATTTT	CASSLQRTVGNTIYF
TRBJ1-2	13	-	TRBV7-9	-	TGTGCCAGCAGCTCCATCGGGACCACTGGCTACACCTTC	CASSSIGTTGYTF
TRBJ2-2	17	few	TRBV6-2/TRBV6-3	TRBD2	TGTGCCAGCAGGGGGACTAGCGGGAGGGCGAGCACCGGGGAGCTGTTTTTT	CASRGTSGRASTGELFF
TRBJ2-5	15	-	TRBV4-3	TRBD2	TGCGCCAGCAGCCAATCCCGCGGGAGGGGGGAGACCCAGTACTTC	CASSQSRGRGETQYF
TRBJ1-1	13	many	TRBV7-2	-	TGTGCCAGCAGCTTCGGTACGAACACTGAAGCTTTCTTT	CASSFGTNTEAFF
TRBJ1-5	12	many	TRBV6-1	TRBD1	TGTGCCAGCGGGGACAGGGCCCAGCCCCAGCATTTT	CASGDRAQPQHF
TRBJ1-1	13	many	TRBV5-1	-	TGCGCCAGCAGCTATAGCGAGAACACTGAAGCTTTCTTT	CASSYSENTEAFF
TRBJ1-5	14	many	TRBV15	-	TGTGCCACCAGCGTACCGGAAGGGGCTCAGCCCCAGCATTTT	CATSVPEGAQPQHF
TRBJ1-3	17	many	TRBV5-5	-	TGTGCCAGCAGCTTGGTGCCCGGCGGGGGGTCTGGAAACACCATATATTTT	CASSLVPGGGSGNTIYF
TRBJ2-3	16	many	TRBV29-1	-	TGCAGCGTTGAAGGCCCGAAGGAGACTAGCACAGATACGCAGTATTTT	CSVEGPKETSTDTQYF
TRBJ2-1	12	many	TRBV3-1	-	TGTGCCAGCAGTCTGTACTACAATGAGCAGTTCTTC	CASSLYYNEQFF
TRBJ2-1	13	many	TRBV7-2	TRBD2	TGTGCCAGCTGGGAAGGACTAGCAGTTGAGCAGTTCTTC	CASWEGLAVEQFF
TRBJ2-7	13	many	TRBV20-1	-	TGCAGTGCTAGATTCGCAGGGGTACGCGAGCAGTACTTC	CSARFAGVREQYF
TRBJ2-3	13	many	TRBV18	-	TGTGCCAGCTCACCTTCAGGGACGGATACGCAGTATTTT	CASSPSGTDTQYF
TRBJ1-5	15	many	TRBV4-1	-	TGCGCCAGCAGCCATCAGGACACCAGGGATCAGCCCCAGCATTTT	CASSHQDTRDQPQHF
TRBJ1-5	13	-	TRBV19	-	TGTGCCAGTAACGAGATTAGCAATCAGCCCCAGCATTTT	CASNEISNQPQHF
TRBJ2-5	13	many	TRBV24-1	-	TGTGCCACCAGTGTCGCGGATGAAGAGACCCAGTACTTC	CATSVADEETQYF
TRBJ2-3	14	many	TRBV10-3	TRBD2	TGTGCCACACAGCGGGAGACAGCCACAGATACGCAGTATTTT	CATQRETATDTQYF
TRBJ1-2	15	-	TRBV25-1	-	TGTGCCAGCAGTGACTCATTCAGGGGACGAGGCGGCTACACCTTC	CASSDSFRGRGGYTF
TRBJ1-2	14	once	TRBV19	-	TGTGCCAGTAGTCAAGAAGGGGGTACGGGTGGCTACACCTTC	CASSQEGGTGGYTF
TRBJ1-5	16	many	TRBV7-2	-	TGTGCCAGCAGCTTAGTTGTTGGCCAGGGAGGTCAGCCCCAGCATTTT	CASSLVVGQGGQPQHF
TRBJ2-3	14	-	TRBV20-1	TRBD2	TGCAGTGCCTTAGCGGGAGATGTAACAGATACGCAGTATTTT	CSALAGDVTDTQYF
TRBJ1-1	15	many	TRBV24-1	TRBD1	TGTGCCACCAGTGATCCTGGGACAGGGGGCACTGAAGCTTTCTTT	CATSDPGTGGTEAFF
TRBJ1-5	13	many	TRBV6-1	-	TGTGCCAGCAGGGCAGAGTTGAATCAGCCCCAGCATTTT	CASRAELNQPQHF
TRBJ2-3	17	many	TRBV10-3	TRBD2	TGTGCCATCAGTGACCTCGGCGCGGGAGCGGTCACAGATACGCAGTATTTT	CAISDLGAGAVTDTQYF
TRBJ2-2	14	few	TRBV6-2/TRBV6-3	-	TGTGCCAGCAAGGACCGACAGAACACCGGGGAGCTGTTTTTT	CASKDRQNTGELFF
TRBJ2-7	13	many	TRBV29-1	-	TGCAGCGTTGAAGACACAGTGAAGGACGAGCAGTACTTC	CSVEDTVKDEQYF
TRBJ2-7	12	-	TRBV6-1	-	TGTGCCATCAGCCCACAGGGATACGAGCAGTACTTC	CAISPQGYEQYF
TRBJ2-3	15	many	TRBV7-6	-	TGCGCCAGCAGCTTGGAGACTTTACCCCCAGATACGCAGTATTTT	CASSLETLPPDTQYF
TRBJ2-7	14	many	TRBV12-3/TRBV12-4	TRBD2	TGTGCCAGCAGCATGACTAGCGGGACCTCCGAGCAGTACTTC	CASSMTSGTSEQYF
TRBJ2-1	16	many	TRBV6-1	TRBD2	TGTGCCAGCACCCTCGGGACTAGTCTCGAGGGCAATGAGCAGTTCTTC	CASTLGTSLEGNEQFF
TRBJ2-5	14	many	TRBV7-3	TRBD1	TGTGCCAGCAGCCAAACCGGGACAGGGGAGACCCAGTACTTC	CASSQTGTGETQYF
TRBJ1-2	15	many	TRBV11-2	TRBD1	TGTGCCAGCAGCTTAGGGGACAGGGCCTCGTATGGCTACACCTTC	CASSLGDRASYGYTF
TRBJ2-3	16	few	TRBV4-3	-	TGCGCCAGCAGCCAAAGGTCGCCTCCCCCCACAGATACGCAGTATTTT	CASSQRSPPPTDTQYF
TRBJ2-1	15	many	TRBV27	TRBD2	TGTGCCAGCAGTCTCTCGACTAGCGAATACAATGAGCAGTTCTTC	CASSLSTSEYNEQFF
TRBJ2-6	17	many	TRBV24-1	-	TGTGCCACCAGTGATTTTGACAGCAGCTCTGGGGCCAACGTCCTGACTTTC	CATSDFDSSSGANVLTF
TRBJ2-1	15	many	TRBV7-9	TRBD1	TGTGCCAGCAGAGCGAAGGGGGCCGGATACAATGAGCAGTTCTTC	CASRAKGAGYNEQFF
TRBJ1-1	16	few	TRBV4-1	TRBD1	TGCGCCAGCAGCCGAAGATGGGGGACAGAAAACACTGAAGCTTTCTTT	CASSRRWGTENTEAFF
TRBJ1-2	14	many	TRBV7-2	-	TGTGCCAGCAGCTCTACTTGGGACGCGGGTGGCTACACCTTC	CASSSTWDAGGYTF
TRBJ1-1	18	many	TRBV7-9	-	TGTGCCAGCAGCTTAGTTCGCAGCTCGGAACACCGTGTTACTGAAGCTTTCTTT	CASSLVRSSEHRVTEAFF
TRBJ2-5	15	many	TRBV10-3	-	TGTGCCATCAGTGACTCGCGGGGGACACAAGAGACCCAGTACTTC	CAISDSRGTQETQYF
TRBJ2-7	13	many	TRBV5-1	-	TGCGCCAGCAGCTTGGACATTCAATACGAGCAGTACTTC	CASSLDIQYEQYF
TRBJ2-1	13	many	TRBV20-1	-	TGCAGTGCCGGACAGCAAATGAACAATGAGCAGTTCTTC	CSAGQQMNNEQFF
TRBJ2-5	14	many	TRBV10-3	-	TGTGCCATCAGAGAGACTAGTATGGTGGAGACCCAGTACTTC	CAIRETSMVETQYF
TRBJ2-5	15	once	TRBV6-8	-	TGTGCCACCGCCCTGGGGGGGGCCAACGACGAGACCCAGTACTTC	CATALGGANDETQYF
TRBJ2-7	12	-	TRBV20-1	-	TGCAGTGGGATGGAGGGGGCCTACGAGCAGTACTTC	CSGMEGAYEQYF
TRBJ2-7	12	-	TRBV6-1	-	TGTGCCAGCACCCAAATTGAGGGCGAGCAGTACTTC	CASTQIEGEQYF
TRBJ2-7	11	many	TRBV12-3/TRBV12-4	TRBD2	TGTGCCACCTCGGGGGGGGACGAGCAGTACTTC	CATSGGDEQYF
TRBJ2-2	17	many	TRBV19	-	TGTGCCAGTAGTATGGACGCGGCAGGACCGAACACCGGGGAGCTGTTTTTT	CASSMDAAGPNTGELFF
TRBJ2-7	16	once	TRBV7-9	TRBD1	TGTGCCAGCAGCTTAACCGGACAGGGTTCGTCTTACGAGCAGTACTTC	CASSLTGQGSSYEQYF
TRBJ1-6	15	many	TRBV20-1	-	TGCAGTGCCCCATCAAAGACGGGGGGTGGCTCACCCCTCCACTTT	CSAPSKTGGGSPLHF
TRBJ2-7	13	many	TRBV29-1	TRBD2	TGCAGCGTTGACACTAGCGGGAGCCTCGAGCAGTACTTC	CSVDTSGSLEQYF
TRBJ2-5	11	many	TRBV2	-	TGTGCCAGCAGTGTATTGGAGACCCAGTACTTC	CASSVLETQYF
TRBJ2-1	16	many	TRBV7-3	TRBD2	TGTGCCAGCAGCCCCCGCGGGGGGGGGTTCGACAATGAGCAGTTCTTC	CASSPRGGGFDNEQFF
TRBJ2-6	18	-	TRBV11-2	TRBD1	TGTGCCAGCAGCCCCTTGGGGCAGGGGGACTCTGGGGCCAACGTCCTGACTTTC	CASSPLGQGDSGANVLTF
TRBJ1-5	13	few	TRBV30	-	TGTGCCTGGAGTAGGGGGTCCGGTCAGCCCCAGCATTTT	CAWSRGSGQPQHF
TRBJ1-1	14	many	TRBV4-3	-	TGCGCCAGCAGCCAAGGTCAGGCGAACACTGAAGCTTTCTTT	CASSQGQANTEAFF